The following is a T cell receptor beta chain sequence with its context. The antigen is unknown. The sample originates from a study of Ad26.COV2.S vaccination and SARS-CoV-2 variants. Notes on the study in general: It was found that vaccine and placebo recipients had similar non-spike TCR breadth.

The protocol was immunoSEQ multiplex PCR, while the TCRdb copy is restricted to in-frame clones and leaves out a portion. The profile shows about 350,000 clones, 75% to 90% of them singletons. This sample's treatment: some 20 received Ad26.COV2.S at low or high dose, single or two shots; roughly five received placebo; per-sample allocation not given. All samples were drawn on day 63, counting from the first vaccine or placebo injection. The V gene's germline CDR1 is ENHRY and CDR2 SYGVKD. Deletions cut 6 bases from V and 7 bases from J, with 19 bases between. CDR3 length equals 15 residues. This specimen was peripheral blood, taken in a trial of Ad26.COV2.S vaccine versus placebo. This TCR was sampled from a person aged 18 to 65 who received the Ad26.COV2.S COVID-19 vaccine or a placebo. The chain combines TRBV10-3 with TRBJ2-1; TRBD2 is a possible D gene (7 bases). DNA of the CDR3: TGTGCCATCAGCACTAGCGACCTAGGGGGAAATGAGCAGTTCTTC. Its protein is CAISTSDLGGNEQFF.